The clone carrying this T cell receptor beta chain was counted only a few times. In germline, CDR1 is SEHNR, CDR2 FQNEAQ (reference sequence). V was trimmed by 6 bases and J by 0 bases, leaving 15 bases between them. CDR3 length equals 16 residues. RNA transcripts provided the source from which TCR beta CDR3 regions were amplified. HTBI primers were employed in a first-round RT-PCR of the TCR CDR3. TCRdb fed the multiplex PCR reads into MiXCR, producing one record per CDR3 protein. The data contain a few hundred thousand distinct CDR3 sequences, less than 15% of them singletons. For the diagnoses, clinical symptoms, serum thyroxine and TRAb, thyroid ultrasound and orbital computed tomography were used. PBMCs were obtained from about 9 ml fresh peripheral blood. The data were obtained in a study of T cells in Graves' hyperthyroidism and ophthalmopathy.

The sample was blood. The V call is TRBV7-9, the J call TRBJ2-1; D is perhaps TRBD1 (6 bases). The clonotype originates from a young man with Graves' hyperthyroidism that later progressed to Graves' ophthalmopathy. The CDR3 DNA follows: TGTGCCAGCAGATCCCAGGGGACGAGCTCCTACAATGAGCAGTTCTTC. Translating it yields CASRSQGTSSYNEQFF. The variable domain in full, completed from reference TRBV7-9 and TRBJ2-1, reads DTGVSQNPRHKITKRGQNVTFRCDPISEHNRLYWYRQTLGQGPEFLTYFQNEAQLEKSRLLSDRFSAERPKGSFSTLEIQRTEQGDSAMYLCASRSQGTSSYNEQFFGPGTRLTVL.